This T cell receptor beta chain was documented in a study of cytomegalovirus exposure and HLA in healthy donors. Study results and caveats: Fewer than 200 TCR beta chains were listed as cytomegalovirus-associated. The dataset shows that most TCR sequences were rare, while some public TCRs occurred in many donors. Reports described diagnosis of cytomegalovirus status by the classifier as highly specific and sensitive.

The table came from immunoSEQ multiplex PCR; TCRdb's copy has only in-frame clones and leaves some out. This sample yields 110,000 to 150,000 clones, of which around 90% are seen a single time; less than 7% belongs to the top ten. The CDR3 sequence is 17 residues long. The germline V gene encodes CDR1 MNHEY and CDR2 SMNVEV (reference sequence). The V end lost 3 bases, the J end lost 0 bases, and 18 bases lay between the germline ends. On this clone: Its antigen is unidentified.

The clonotype comes from a woman under 40 in good health and CMV-seropositive. The chain is built from TRBV27 and TRBJ2-7, with D possibly TRBD2 on 5 matching bases. The sequenced sample consisted of PBMCs. In DNA, the CDR3 is TGTGCCAGCAGTTTCAGAAGTACGACGGGGAGCTCCTACGAGCAGTACTTC. It codes for CASSFRSTTGSSYEQYF.